The present T cell receptor (beta chain) was sequenced within a study of graft-versus-host responses after intestinal transplantation. Overall study context: Recipients had transplants, and these were multivisceral, liver-intestinal, or isolated intestinal.

The data were produced by immunoSEQ multiplex PCR, yet TCRdb's version contains in-frame clones alone and is incomplete. The sample lists about 29,000 clones, 85% to 95% seen once, with roughly 0.72% in the top ten. Points on this clone: Its matching antigen is unknown.

Study-wide results and limits: Recipient-marrow GvH clones were detected, some having first appeared in ileum or blood.

Trimming at V came to 1 base and at J to 6 bases, leaving 7 bases not matched to a gene. The CDR3 runs to 15 residues. Looked up from germline, CDR1 is SGHTA and CDR2 is FQGNSA. Source: PBMCs, taken 66 days after intestinal transplant. The chain couples TRBV7-2 to TRBJ1-2, with 8 positions matching TRBD1. The receptor's source is a human patient who received an intestinal transplant, so some T cells may come from the graft donor. The DNA of the CDR3 is TGTGCCAGCAGCTTAGGTCAGGGGGCGATCGATGGCTACACCTTC. Its translation: CASSLGQGAIDGYTF.